This T cell receptor beta chain was found in a study of cytomegalovirus exposure and HLA in healthy donors. Primers: 60 Vbeta forward and 13 Jbeta reverse. Only in-frame clones appear in the TCRdb table, and some are missing; sequencing was by immunoSEQ multiplex PCR. The data hold 200,000 to 250,000 clones, with about 80% observed a single time. The clonotype was recovered from a woman between 40 and 55 years old in good health and CMV-seropositive. Material: PBMCs.

The CDR3 loop is CASSLTAAFSGNTIYF. The CDR3 coding sequence is TGTGCCAGTAGTTTGACAGCTGCCTTCTCTGGAAACACCATATATTTT. V gene TRBV19 combines with J gene TRBJ1-3, with a weak D call TRBD1 (5 bases). Deletions cut 5 bases from V and 0 bases from J, with 14 bases between. The CDR3 runs 16 residues. Germline values: CDR1 LNHDA, CDR2 SQIVND (reference sequence).